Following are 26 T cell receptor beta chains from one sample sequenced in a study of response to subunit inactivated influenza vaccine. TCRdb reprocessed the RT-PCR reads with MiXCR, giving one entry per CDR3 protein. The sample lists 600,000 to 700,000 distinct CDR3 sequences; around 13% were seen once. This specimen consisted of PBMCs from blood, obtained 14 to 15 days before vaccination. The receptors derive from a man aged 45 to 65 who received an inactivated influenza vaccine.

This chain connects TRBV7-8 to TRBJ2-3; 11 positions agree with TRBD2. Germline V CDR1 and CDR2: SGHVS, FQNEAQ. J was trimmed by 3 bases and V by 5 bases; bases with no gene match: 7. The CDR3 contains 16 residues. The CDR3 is CASSDLLAGATDTQYF. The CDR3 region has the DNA TGTGCCAGCAGCGACCTACTAGCGGGAGCTACAGATACGCAGTATTTT.

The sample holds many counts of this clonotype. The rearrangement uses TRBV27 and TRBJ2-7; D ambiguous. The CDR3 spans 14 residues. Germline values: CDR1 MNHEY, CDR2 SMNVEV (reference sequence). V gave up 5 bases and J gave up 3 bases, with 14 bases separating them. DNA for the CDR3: TGTGCCAGCAGTCCCCTACCCCAGATCTACGAGCAGTACTTC. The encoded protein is CASSPLPQIYEQYF.

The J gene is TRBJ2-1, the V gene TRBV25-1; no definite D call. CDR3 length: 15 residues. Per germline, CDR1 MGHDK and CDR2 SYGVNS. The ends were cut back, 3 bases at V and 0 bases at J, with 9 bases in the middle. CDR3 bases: TGTGCCAGCAGTGAGGATCAGCTCTCCTACAATGAGCAGTTCTTC. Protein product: CASSEDQLSYNEQFF.

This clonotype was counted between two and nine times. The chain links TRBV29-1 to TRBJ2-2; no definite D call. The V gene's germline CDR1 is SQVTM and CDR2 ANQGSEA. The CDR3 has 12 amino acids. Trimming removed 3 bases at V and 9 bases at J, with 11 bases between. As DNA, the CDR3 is TGCAGCGTTGAGATCCCCCCCAGGGAGCTGTTTTTT. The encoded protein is CSVEIPPRELFF.

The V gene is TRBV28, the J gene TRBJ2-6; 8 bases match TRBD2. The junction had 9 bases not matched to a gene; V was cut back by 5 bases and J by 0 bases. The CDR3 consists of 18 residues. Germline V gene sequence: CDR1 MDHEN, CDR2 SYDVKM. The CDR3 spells CASSPRLAFSSGANVLTF. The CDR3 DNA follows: TGTGCCAGCAGTCCTCGACTAGCGTTCAGCTCTGGGGCCAACGTCCTGACTTTC.

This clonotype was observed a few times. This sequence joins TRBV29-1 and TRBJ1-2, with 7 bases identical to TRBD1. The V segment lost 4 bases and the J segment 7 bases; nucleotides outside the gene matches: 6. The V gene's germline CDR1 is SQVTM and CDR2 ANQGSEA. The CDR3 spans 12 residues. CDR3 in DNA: TGCAGCGTTGGACAGGGATTGGGTGGCTACACCTTC. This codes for CSVGQGLGGYTF.

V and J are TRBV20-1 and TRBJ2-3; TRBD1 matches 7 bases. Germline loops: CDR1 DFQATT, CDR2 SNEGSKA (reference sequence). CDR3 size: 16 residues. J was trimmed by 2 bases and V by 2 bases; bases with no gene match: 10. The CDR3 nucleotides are TGCAGTGCTAGAAACCCCTACAGGGGAAACACAGATACGCAGTATTTT. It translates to CSARNPYRGNTDTQYF.

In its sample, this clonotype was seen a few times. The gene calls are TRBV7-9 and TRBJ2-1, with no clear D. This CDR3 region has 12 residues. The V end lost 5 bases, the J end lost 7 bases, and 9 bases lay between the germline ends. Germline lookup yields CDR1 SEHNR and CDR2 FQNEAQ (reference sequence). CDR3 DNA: TGTGCCAGCAGCAAAGTGGCGAATGAGCAGTTCTTC. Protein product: CASSKVANEQFF.

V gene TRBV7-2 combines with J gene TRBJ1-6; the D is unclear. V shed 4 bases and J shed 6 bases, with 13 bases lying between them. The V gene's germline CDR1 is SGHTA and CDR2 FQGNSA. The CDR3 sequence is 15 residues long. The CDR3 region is CASSSLTRPNSPLHF. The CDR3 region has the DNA TGTGCCAGCAGCTCCTTGACCAGACCTAATTCACCCCTCCACTTT.

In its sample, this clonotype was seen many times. CDR3 sequence: CASSQQVTGDEKLFF. CDR3 nucleotide sequence: TGCGCCAGCAGCCAACAAGTGACAGGGGACGAAAAACTGTTTTTT. The chain employs TRBV4-1 and TRBJ1-4; 8 bases are a match to TRBD1. The CDR3 covers 15 residues. V shed 2 bases, J shed 8 bases, and the junction held 7 bases outside the gene matches. Germline-derived CDR1 and CDR2 are MGHRA and YSYEKL.

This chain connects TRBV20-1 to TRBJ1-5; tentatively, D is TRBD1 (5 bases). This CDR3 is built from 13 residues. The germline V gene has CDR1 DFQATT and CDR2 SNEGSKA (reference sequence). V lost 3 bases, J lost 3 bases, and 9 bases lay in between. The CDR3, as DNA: TGCAGTGCTAGTGGGGCCCTCAATCAGCCCCAGCATTTT. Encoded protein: CSASGALNQPQHF.

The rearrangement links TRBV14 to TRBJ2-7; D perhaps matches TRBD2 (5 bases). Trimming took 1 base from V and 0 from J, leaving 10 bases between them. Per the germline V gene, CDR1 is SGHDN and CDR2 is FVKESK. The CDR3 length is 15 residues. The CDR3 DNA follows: TGTGCCAGCAGCCAAGCTTTGGGGAGCTCCTACGAGCAGTACTTC. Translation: CASSQALGSSYEQYF.

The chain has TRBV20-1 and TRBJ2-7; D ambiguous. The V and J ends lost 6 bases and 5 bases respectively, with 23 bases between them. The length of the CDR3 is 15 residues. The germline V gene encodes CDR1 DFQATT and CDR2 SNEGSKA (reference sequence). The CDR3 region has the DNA TGCAGTGCCAAACCATCCACGGGTAAACCCCACGAGCAGTACTTC. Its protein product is CSAKPSTGKPHEQYF.

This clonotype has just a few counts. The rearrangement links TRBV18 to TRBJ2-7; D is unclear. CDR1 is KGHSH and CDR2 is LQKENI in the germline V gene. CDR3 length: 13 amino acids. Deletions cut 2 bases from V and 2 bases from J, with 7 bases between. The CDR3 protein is CASSPDNAYEQYF. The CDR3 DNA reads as TGTGCCAGCTCACCAGATAACGCCTACGAGCAGTACTTC.

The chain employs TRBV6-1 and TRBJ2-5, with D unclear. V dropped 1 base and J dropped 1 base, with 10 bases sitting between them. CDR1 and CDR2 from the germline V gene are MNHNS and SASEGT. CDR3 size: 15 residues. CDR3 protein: CASSEDPFLQETQYF. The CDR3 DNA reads TGTGCCAGCAGTGAAGACCCTTTTCTCCAAGAGACCCAGTACTTC.

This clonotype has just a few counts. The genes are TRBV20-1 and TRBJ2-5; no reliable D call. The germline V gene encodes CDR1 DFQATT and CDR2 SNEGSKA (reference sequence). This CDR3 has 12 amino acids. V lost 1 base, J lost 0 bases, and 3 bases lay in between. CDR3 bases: TGCAGTGCTAGAGCGGACCAAGAGACCCAGTACTTC. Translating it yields CSARADQETQYF.

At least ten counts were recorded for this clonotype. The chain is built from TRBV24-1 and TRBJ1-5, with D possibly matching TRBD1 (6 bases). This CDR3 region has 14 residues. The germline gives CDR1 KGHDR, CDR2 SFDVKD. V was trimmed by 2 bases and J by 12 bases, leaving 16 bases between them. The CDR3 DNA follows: TGTGCCACCAGTGATTCTTGGACAGAAGGTCTCCAGCATTTT. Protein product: CATSDSWTEGLQHF.

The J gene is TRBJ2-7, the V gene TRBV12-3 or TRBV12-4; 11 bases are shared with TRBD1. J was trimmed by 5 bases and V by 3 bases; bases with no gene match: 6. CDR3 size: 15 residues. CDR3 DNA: TGTGCCAGCAGTTTCCGGGACAGGGGGAACCACGAGCAGTACTTC. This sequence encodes CASSFRDRGNHEQYF.

CDR3 loop: CSASYRGRSLDEQFF. CDR3 coding DNA: TGCAGTGCTAGTTACAGGGGGCGGTCTCTCGATGAGCAGTTCTTC. The chain has TRBV20-1 and TRBJ2-1; TRBD1 agrees at 9 bases. Germline V gene lookup returns CDR1 DFQATT and CDR2 SNEGSKA (reference sequence). Trimming cost V 3 bases and J 8 bases; bases outside gene matches: 11. The CDR3 runs to 15 residues.

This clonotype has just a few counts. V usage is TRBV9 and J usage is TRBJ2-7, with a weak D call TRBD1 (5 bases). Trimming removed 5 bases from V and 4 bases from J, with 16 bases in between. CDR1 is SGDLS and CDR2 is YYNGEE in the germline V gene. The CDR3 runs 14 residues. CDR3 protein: CASRAGLGAYEQYF. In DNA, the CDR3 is TGTGCCAGCAGGGCCGGCCTTGGGGCTTACGAGCAGTACTTC.

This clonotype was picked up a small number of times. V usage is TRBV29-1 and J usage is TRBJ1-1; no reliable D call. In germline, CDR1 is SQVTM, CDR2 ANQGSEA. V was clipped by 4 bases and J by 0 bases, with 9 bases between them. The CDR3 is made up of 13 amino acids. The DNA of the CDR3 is TGCAGCGTTGGATGGACGGTGAACACTGAAGCTTTCTTT. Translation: CSVGWTVNTEAFF.

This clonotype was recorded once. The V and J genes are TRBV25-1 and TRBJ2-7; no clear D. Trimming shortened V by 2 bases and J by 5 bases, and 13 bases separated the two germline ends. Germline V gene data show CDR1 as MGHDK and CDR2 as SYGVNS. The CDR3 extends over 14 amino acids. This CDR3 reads CASSELSGRDEQYF. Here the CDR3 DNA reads TGTGCCAGCAGTGAACTATCCGGACGAGACGAGCAGTACTTC.

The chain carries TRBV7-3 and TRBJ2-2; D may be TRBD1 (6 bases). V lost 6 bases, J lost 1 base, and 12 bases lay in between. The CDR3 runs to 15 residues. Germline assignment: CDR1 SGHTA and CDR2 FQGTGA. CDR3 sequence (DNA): TGTGCCAGCAGTCCCGACAGGCTGAACACCGGGGAGCTGTTTTTT. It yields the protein CASSPDRLNTGELFF.

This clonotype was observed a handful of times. The CDR3 sequence is CASSQGGGAGGGGNTIYF. The CDR3 nucleotides read TGTGCCAGCAGCCAAGGCGGGGGTGCCGGAGGGGGTGGAAACACCATATATTTT. The gene calls are TRBV3-1 and TRBJ1-3, with D perhaps matching TRBD1 (6 bases). Trimming took off 1 base at V and 3 bases at J, with 19 bases between the two ends. Germline-derived CDR1 and CDR2 are LGHDT and YNNKEL (reference sequence). This CDR3 is built from 18 residues. Combining the CDR3 with reference TRBV3-1 and TRBJ1-3 gives the whole variable domain DTAVSQTPKYLVTQMGNDKSIKCEQNLGHDTMYWYKQDSKKFLKIMFSYNNKELIINETVPNRFSPKSPDKAHLNLHINSLELGDSAVYFCASSQGGGAGGGGNTIYFGEGSWLTVV.

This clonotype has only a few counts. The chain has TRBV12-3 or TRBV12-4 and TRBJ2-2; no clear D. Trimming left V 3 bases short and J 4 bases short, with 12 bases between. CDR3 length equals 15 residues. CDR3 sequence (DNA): TGTGCCAGCAGTTTGGTCGGCAGACTCACCGGGGAGCTGTTTTTT. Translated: CASSLVGRLTGELFF.

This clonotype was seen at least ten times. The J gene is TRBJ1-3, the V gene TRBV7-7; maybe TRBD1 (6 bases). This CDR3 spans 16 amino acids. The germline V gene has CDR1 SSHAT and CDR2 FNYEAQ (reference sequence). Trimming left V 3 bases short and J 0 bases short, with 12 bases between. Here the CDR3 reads CASSFGTPDSGNTIYF. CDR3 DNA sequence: TGTGCCAGCAGCTTTGGGACACCAGACTCTGGAAACACCATATATTTT.